This entry concerns a single T cell receptor beta chain. Its cognate antigen is unknown. Trimming left V 3 bases short and J 6 bases short, with 11 bases between. The CDR3 consists of 14 residues. The data derive from a study of molecular identifiers for immune sequencing clone quantification. Study in general: Split five ways in replicates, RNA from roughly 20,000 or 100,000 naive CD8 cells had four portions sequenced. Regarding the study as a whole: With a barcode shared among identical TCR molecules, highly expanded clone sizes could be underestimated.

Listed TCR primers and previously described methods were used for bulk TCR libraries. MiXCR was run by TCRdb on the PCR reads, yielding one entry per CDR3 protein. The data hold approximately 680,000 distinct CDR3 sequences, with roughly 25% observed a single time. The TCR originated in a human donor in good health. Some libraries in this study had Jurkat cell RNA spiked in. The sequenced sample was naive CD8+ T cells from blood, with Jurkat cell RNA spiked in. The sample's subset: FACS-sorted CD8+CD4-CCR7+CD45RA+ naive T cells. The V and J genes are TRBV12-3 or TRBV12-4 and TRBJ2-2; D is undetermined. Written as DNA, the CDR3 is TGTGCCAGCAGTTTTTTTGGCTCTGCCGGGGAGCTGTTTTTT. It specifies CASSFFGSAGELFF.